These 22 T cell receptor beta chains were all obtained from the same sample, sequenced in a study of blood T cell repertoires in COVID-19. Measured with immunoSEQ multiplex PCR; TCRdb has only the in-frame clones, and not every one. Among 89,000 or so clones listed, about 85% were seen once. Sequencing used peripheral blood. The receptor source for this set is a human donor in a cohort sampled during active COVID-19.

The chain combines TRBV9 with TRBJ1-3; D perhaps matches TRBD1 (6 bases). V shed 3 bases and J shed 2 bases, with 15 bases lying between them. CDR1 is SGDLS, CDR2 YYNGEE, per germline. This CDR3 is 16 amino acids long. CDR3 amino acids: CASSGGGGGPGNTIYF. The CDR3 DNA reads TGTGCCAGCAGCGGTGGGGGCGGCGGGCCTGGAAACACCATATATTTT.

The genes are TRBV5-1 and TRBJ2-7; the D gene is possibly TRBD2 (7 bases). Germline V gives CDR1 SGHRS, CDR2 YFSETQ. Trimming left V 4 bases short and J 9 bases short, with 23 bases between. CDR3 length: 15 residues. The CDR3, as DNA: TGCGCCAGCAGCCCCTTTGGGGGGGCGGAATTGGGGCAGTACTTC. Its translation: CASSPFGGAELGQYF.

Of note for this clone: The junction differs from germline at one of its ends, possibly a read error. CDR3 nucleotides: TGTGCTAGCAGCTTACGCCTCCGTTTGCTAGCGGGGGGCCCGACTTTCCAAGAGACCCAGTACTTC. Translation gives CASSLRLRLLAGGPTFQETQYF. V and J are TRBV7-7 and TRBJ2-5, with TRBD2 matching 11 bases. The CDR3 covers 22 residues. Germline V gene sequence: CDR1 SSHAT, CDR2 FNYEAQ (reference sequence).

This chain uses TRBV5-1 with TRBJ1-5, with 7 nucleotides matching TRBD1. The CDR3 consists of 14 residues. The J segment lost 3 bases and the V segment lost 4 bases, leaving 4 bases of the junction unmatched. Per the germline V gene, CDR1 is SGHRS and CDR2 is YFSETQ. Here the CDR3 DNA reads TGCGCCAGCAGCGCCGGGACAGACAATCAGCCCCAGCATTTT. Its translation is CASSAGTDNQPQHF.

CDR3 protein: CASSEEASLHTGELFF. The CDR3 DNA follows: TGTGCCAGCAGTGAAGAGGCTAGCTTGCACACCGGGGAGCTGTTTTTT. The J gene is TRBJ2-2, the V gene TRBV2; TRBD2 is a possible D gene (5 bases). V lost 1 base and J 3 bases, leaving 12 bases between the germline ends. The CDR3 totals 16 residues. Germline CDR1 reads SNHLY; CDR2 reads FYNNEI. The entire variable domain, with the rest obtained from reference TRBV2 and TRBJ2-2, is as follows: EPEVTQTPSHQVTQMGQEVILRCVPISNHLYFYWYRQILGQKVEFLVSFYNNEISEKSEIFDDQFSVERPDGSNFTLKIRSTKLEDSAMYFCASSEEASLHTGELFFGEGSRLTVL.

CDR3 sequence reads: CASSSGQAIVEQYF. The CDR3 DNA is TGTGCCAGCAGCTCGGGACAGGCCATAGTCGAGCAGTACTTC. V and J are TRBV7-3 and TRBJ2-7; 8 bases are a match to TRBD1. J gave up 6 bases and V 4 bases, and 8 bases lay outside the gene matches. Germline assignment: CDR1 SGHTA and CDR2 FQGTGA. The CDR3 covers 14 residues.

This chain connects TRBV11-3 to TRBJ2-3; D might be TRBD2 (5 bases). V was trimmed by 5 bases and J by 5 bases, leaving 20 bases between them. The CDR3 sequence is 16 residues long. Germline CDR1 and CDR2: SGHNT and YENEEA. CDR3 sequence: CASSPTTNPAQDTQYF. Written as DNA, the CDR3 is TGTGCCAGCAGCCCGACTACGAACCCGGCCCAAGATACGCAGTATTTT.

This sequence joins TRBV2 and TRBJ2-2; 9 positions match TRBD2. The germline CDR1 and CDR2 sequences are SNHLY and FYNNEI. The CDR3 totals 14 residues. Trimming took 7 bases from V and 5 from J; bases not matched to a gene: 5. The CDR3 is CASTGLAGTGELFF. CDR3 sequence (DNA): TGTGCCAGCACGGGACTAGCTGGGACCGGGGAGCTGTTTTTT.

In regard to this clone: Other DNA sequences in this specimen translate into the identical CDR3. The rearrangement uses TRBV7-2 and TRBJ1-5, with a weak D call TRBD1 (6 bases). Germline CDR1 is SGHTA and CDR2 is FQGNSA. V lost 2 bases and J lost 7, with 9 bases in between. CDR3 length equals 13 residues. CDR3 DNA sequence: TGTGCCAGCAGCTTACAGGGGAGACAGCCCCAGCATTTT. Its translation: CASSLQGRQPQHF.

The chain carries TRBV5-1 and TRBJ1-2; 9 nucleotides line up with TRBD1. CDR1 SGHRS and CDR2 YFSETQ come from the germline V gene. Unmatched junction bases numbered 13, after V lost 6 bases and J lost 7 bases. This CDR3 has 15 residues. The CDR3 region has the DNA TGCGCCAGCACCCTCGGACAGGGGAAGGTGGGTGGCTACACCTTC. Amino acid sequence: CASTLGQGKVGGYTF.

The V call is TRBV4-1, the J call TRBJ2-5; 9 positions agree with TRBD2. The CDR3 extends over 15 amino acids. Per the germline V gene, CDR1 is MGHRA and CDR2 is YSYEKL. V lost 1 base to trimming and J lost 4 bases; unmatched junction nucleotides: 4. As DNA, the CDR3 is TGCGCCAGCAGCCAAGGTCTAGCGGGACCAGAGACCCAGTACTTC. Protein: CASSQGLAGPETQYF.

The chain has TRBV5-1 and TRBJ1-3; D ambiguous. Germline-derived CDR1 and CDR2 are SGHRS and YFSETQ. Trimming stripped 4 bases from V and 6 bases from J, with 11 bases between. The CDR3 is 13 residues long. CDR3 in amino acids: CASSQAPENTIYF. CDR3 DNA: TGCGCCAGCAGCCAGGCCCCTGAAAACACCATATATTTT.

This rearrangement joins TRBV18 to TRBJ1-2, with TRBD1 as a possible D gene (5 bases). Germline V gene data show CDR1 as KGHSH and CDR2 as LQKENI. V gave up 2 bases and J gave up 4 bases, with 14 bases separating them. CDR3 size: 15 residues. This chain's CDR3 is CASSPTYRGGYGYTF. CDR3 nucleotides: TGTGCCAGCTCACCAACCTATAGGGGCGGCTATGGCTACACCTTC. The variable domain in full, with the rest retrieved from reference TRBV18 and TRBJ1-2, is NAGVMQNPRHLVRRRGQEARLRCSPMKGHSHVYWYRQLPEEGLKFMVYLQKENIIDESGMPKERFSAEFPKEGPSILRIQQVVRGDSAAYFCASSPTYRGGYGYTFGSGTRLTVV.

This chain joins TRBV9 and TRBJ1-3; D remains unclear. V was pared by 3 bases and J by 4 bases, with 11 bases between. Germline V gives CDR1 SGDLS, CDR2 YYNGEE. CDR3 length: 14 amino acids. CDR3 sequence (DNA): TGTGCCAGCAGCGCGGACTGGCCGGGAAACACCATATATTTT. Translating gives CASSADWPGNTIYF.

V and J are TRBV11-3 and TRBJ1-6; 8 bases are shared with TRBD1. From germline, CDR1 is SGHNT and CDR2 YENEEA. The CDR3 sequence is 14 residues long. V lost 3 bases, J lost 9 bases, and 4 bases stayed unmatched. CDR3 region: CASSFQGAGSPLHF. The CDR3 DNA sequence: TGTGCCAGCAGCTTTCAGGGGGCAGGTTCACCCCTCCACTTT.

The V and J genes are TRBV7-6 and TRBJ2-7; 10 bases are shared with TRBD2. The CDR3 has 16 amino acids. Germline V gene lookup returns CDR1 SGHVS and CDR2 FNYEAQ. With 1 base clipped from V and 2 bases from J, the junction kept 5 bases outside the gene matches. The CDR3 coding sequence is TGTGCCAGCAGCTTAGAGAGCGGGGGGGGGCCCTACGAGCAGTACTTC. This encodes CASSLESGGGPYEQYF.

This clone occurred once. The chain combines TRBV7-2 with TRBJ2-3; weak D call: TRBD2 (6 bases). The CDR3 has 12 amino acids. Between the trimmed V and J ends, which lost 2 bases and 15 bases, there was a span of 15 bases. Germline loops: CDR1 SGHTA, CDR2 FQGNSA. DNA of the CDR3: TGTGCCAGCAGCTTAAGCGGGCCTGAAAGATATTTT. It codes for CASSLSGPERYF.

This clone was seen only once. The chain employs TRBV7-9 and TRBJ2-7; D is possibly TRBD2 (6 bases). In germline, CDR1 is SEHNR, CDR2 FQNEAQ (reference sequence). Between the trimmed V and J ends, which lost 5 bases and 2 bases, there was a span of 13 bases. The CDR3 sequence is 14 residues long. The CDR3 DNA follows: TGTGCCAGCAGCCCGGGACTGCCTCCCTACGAGCAGTACTTC. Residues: CASSPGLPPYEQYF.

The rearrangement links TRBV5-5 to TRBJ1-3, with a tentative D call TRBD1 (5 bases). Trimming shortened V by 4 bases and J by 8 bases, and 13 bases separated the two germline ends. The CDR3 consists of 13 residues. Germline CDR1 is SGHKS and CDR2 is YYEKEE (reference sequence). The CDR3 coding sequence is TGTGCCAGCAGCCCCCAGGGTAGGGACACCATATATTTT. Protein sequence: CASSPQGRDTIYF.

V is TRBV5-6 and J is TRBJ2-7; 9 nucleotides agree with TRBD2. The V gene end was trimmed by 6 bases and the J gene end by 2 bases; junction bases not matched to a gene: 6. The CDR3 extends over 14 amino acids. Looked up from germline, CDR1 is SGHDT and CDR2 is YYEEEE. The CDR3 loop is CASNKRGVPYEQYF. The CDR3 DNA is TGTGCCAGCAATAAGCGGGGGGTACCCTACGAGCAGTACTTC.

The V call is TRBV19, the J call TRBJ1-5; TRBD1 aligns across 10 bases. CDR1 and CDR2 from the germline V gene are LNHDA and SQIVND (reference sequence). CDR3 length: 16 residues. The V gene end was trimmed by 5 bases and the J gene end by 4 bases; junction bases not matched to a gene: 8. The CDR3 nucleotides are TGTGCCAGTAGTGGCCGGGACAGGGGAGGAAATCAGCCCCAGCATTTT. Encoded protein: CASSGRDRGGNQPQHF.

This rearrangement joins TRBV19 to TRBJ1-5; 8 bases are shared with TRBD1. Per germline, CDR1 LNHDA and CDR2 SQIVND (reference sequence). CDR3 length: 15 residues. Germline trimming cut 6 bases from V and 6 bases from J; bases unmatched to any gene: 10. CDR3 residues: CASSGSGGAVQPQHF. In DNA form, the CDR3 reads TGTGCCAGTAGCGGGTCAGGGGGCGCGGTTCAGCCCCAGCATTTT. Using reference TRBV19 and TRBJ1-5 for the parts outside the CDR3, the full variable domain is DGGITQSPKYLFRKEGQNVTLSCEQNLNHDAMYWYRQDPGQGLRLIYYSQIVNDFQKGDIAEGYSVSREKKESFPLTVTSAQKNPTAFYLCASSGSGGAVQPQHFGDGTRLSIL.